This TCR beta chain was recovered during a study of long-term antiretroviral therapy in people with HIV. Study details: The study's earliest collections predate the 2015 immediate-ART recommendation by about a decade. Overall study results and limits: Collection of the blood, which took place between the mid-2000s and the late 2010s, possibly occurred under older ART regimens.

Survey level was the resolution at which the v3.0 immunoSEQ assay ran. The assay was immunoSEQ multiplex PCR, and TCRdb's table has in-frame clones only and misses some. The sample comprises 23,000 or so clones, roughly four fifths of which are singletons, and around 5% rests with the top ten. The germline V gene has CDR1 SQVTM and CDR2 ANQGSEA. This CDR3 comprises 12 residues. V was clipped by 4 bases and J by 9 bases, with 13 bases between them. Concerning this clone itself: Antigen unknown.

This TCR derives from a woman aged 30 to 39 with HIV. Sequencing was performed on unsorted PBMCs, taken 0.2 years after starting antiretroviral therapy. The rearrangement uses TRBV29-1 and TRBJ1-5; D is uncertain. This CDR3 reads CSVGSPERPQHF. As DNA, the CDR3 is TGCAGCGTTGGGTCCCCTGAGCGGCCCCAGCATTTT.